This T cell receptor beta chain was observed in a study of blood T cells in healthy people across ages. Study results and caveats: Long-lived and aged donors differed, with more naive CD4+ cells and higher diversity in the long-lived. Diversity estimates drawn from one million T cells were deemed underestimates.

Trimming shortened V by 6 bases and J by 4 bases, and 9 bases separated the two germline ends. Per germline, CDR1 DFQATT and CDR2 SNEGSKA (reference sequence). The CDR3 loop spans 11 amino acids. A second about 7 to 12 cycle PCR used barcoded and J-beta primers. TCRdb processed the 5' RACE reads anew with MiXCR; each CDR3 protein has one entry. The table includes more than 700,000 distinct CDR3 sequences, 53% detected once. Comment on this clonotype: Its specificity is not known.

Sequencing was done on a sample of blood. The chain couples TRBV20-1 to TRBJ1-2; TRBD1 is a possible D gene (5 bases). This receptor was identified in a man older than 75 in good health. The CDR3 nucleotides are TGCAGTGCCGTGACAGCCTATGGCTACACCTTC. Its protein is CSAVTAYGYTF.